This entry lists 8 T cell receptor beta chains sequenced from one sample in a study of shared clonotypes between healthy human individuals. Only in-frame clones appear in the TCRdb table, and some are missing; sequencing was by immunoSEQ multiplex PCR. The sample shows fewer than 1.8 million clones, approximately 98.5% of them seen only once. Sequenced: naive CD4+ T cells sorted from blood. As for subset: CD45RA+ positively selected. The receptors here all came from a man aged 30-40 years in good health.

The chain employs TRBV7-2 and TRBJ2-3, with 11 bases lining up with TRBD2. CDR3 size: 20 residues. V was clipped by 0 bases and J by 3 bases; unmatched bases: 14. Germline V gene sequence: CDR1 SGHTA, CDR2 FQGNSA. CDR3 sequence: CASSLAGGLAGGLRTDTQYF. CDR3 DNA: TGTGCCAGCAGCTTAGCCGGGGGCCTAGCGGGAGGTCTGAGGACAGATACGCAGTATTTT.

The V gene is TRBV2, the J gene TRBJ2-1; tentative D call: TRBD1 (5 bases). The CDR3 covers 12 residues. CDR1 and CDR2 from the germline V gene are SNHLY and FYNNEI. V was trimmed by 4 bases and J by 8 bases, leaving 9 bases between them. The CDR3 protein is CASSVQGDEQFF. The DNA for the CDR3 is TGTGCCAGCAGTGTTCAGGGCGATGAGCAGTTCTTC.

The CDR3 sequence is CASSLNPSGSEAFF. CDR3 in DNA: TGTGCCAGCAGCCTAAATCCTTCGGGTTCTGAAGCTTTCTTT. V usage is TRBV9 and J usage is TRBJ1-1; D gene ambiguous. This CDR3 region has 14 residues. Germline values: CDR1 SGDLS, CDR2 YYNGEE. V was cut by 4 bases and J by 6 bases, with 16 bases left in between.

This clone was counted a single time. The rearrangement uses TRBV7-9 and TRBJ1-1; D is uncertain. V lost 2 bases and J 1 base, leaving 5 bases between the germline ends. CDR1 and CDR2 (germline): SEHNR, FQNEAQ (reference sequence). The CDR3 consists of 13 residues. The CDR3 protein is CASSLQPNTEAFF. In DNA form, the CDR3 reads TGTGCCAGCAGCTTACAACCGAACACTGAAGCTTTCTTT.

The CDR3, as DNA: TGTGCCAGCAGCCCCTTGATAGCCCAACCCTCCTACGAGCAGTACTTC. This encodes CASSPLIAQPSYEQYF. The chain has TRBV7-9 and TRBJ2-7, with D unclear. The CDR3 covers 16 residues. The germline V gene has CDR1 SEHNR and CDR2 FQNEAQ (reference sequence). The V gene lost 5 bases and the J gene lost 0 bases, with 17 bases spanning the gap.

This chain joins TRBV7-3 and TRBJ2-1; D is perhaps TRBD1 (6 bases). With 0 bases removed from V and 10 bases from J, the gap between germline ends came to 10 bases. CDR3 length equals 13 residues. The V gene's germline CDR1 is SGHTA and CDR2 FQGTGA. The CDR3 nucleotides are TGTGCCAGCAGCTTAACCTCGGACAGCGAGCAGTTCTTC. This gives the protein CASSLTSDSEQFF. Looking up the rest from reference TRBV7-3 and TRBJ2-1 gives the full variable domain: GAGVSQTPSNKVTEKGKYVELRCDPISGHTALYWYRQSLGQGPEFLIYFQGTGAADDSGLPNDRFFAVRPEGSVSTLKIQRTERGDSAVYLCASSLTSDSEQFFGPGTRLTVL.

About this clone itself: This sample includes further DNA sequences coding for the same CDR3. The V and J genes are TRBV27 and TRBJ1-5; unclear D gene. Germline CDR1 MNHEY, CDR2 SMNVEV (reference sequence). The length of the CDR3 is 13 residues. V gave up 6 bases and J gave up 0 bases, with 6 bases separating them. This CDR3 is CASSDYSNQPQHF. The CDR3 coding sequence is TGTGCCAGCAGCGATTATAGCAATCAGCCCCAGCATTTT.

Remarks on this clone: Distinct nucleotide sequences in the sample also encode this CDR3. The rearrangement links TRBV5-1 to TRBJ2-5; tentatively, D is TRBD2 (6 bases). The CDR3 contains 13 residues. CDR1 SGHRS and CDR2 YFSETQ come from the germline V gene. V dropped 4 bases and J dropped 3 bases, with 10 bases sitting between them. CDR3 nucleotides: TGCGCCAGCAGCCTTGGAGGGGAAGAGACCCAGTACTTC. This sequence encodes CASSLGGEETQYF. The full variable domain, rest sourced from reference TRBV5-1 and TRBJ2-5, is KAGVTQTPRYLIKTRGQQVTLSCSPISGHRSVSWYQQTPGQGLQFLFEYFSETQRNKGNFPGRFSGRQFSNSRSEMNVSTLELGDSALYLCASSLGGEETQYFGPGTRLLVL.